Below, one T cell receptor (beta chain) is given with its context. As yet, its antigen is unknown. This sample was taken from a study of CD8 T cells in Susac syndrome. Study-level points and caveats: The authors acknowledged that their TCR sequencing and HLA analysis involved a relatively small number of individuals.

The CDR3 is made up of 14 amino acids. J was trimmed by 5 bases and V by 0 bases; bases with no gene match: 3. Germline CDR1 SGDLS, CDR2 YYNGEE. Peripheral blood CD8+ and CD4+ T cells were profiled by TCR beta sequencing. The multiple sclerosis controls were treatment-naive patients affected by stable or active relapsing-remitting disease. When the RNA was reverse transcribed, random hexamers were used with an input of roughly 0.5 to 1 ug. Amplification of TCR beta CDR3 was carried out by immunoSEQ multiplex PCR, which covered 54 Vbeta and 13 Jbeta segments. Using its own MiXCR run on the immunoSEQ multiplex PCR reads, TCRdb lists one record per CDR3 protein. Of approximately 180,000 distinct CDR3 sequences listed, roughly 95% are singletons.

V gene TRBV9 combines with J gene TRBJ1-2; 8 nucleotides line up with TRBD1. The sample was CD4+ T cells from PBMCs. This TCR derives from a human donor with multiple sclerosis. The CDR3 sequence: CASSVEGTGYGYTF. CDR3 DNA sequence: TGTGCCAGCAGCGTAGAGGGGACAGGATATGGCTACACCTTC.